This record looks at one TCR beta chain sequence and its context. Its antigen is not identified. Vbeta (60) and Jbeta (13) primers were used in the PCR. Assay used: immunoSEQ multiplex PCR; TCRdb lists only in-frame clones, some missing. This sample has about 63,000 clones; approximately 92% occur once, and the top ten carry 12%. These data originate in a study of cytomegalovirus exposure and HLA in healthy donors. Whole-study findings and limits: The classifier, whose performance was assessed in both the original and validation cohorts, reportedly diagnosed cytomegalovirus status with high specificity and sensitivity. Further analysis, carried out later, found HLA-associated TCR beta chains more clonally expanded than equally common other chains.

This CDR3 contains 15 residues. The V and J ends lost 3 bases and 2 bases, in that order; junction bases with no gene match: 6. Looked up from germline, CDR1 is KGHSH and CDR2 is LQKENI. The V call is TRBV18, the J call TRBJ2-7, with TRBD1 matching 8 bases. The sequencing input was PBMCs. The clonotype originates from a woman aged 25 to 39 in good health and CMV-seropositive. CDR3 region: CASSPPGQVAYEQYF. The CDR3 DNA sequence: TGTGCCAGCTCACCCCCGGGACAGGTAGCCTACGAGCAGTACTTC. Full variable domain (missing parts from reference TRBV18 and TRBJ2-7): NAGVMQNPRHLVRRRGQEARLRCSPMKGHSHVYWYRQLPEEGLKFMVYLQKENIIDESGMPKERFSAEFPKEGPSILRIQQVVRGDSAAYFCASSPPGQVAYEQYFGPGTRLTVT.